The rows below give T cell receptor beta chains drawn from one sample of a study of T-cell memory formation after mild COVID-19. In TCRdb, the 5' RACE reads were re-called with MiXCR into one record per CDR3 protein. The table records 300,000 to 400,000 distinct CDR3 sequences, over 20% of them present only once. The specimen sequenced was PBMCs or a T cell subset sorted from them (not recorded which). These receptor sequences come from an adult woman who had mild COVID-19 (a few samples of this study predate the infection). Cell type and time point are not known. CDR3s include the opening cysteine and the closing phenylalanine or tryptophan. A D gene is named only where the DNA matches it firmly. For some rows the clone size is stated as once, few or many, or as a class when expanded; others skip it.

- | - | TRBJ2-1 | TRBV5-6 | TGTGCCAGCAGCTTGATCAGGAGTGATGAGCAGTTCTTC | CASSLIRSDEQFF
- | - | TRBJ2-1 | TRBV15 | TGTGCCACATCAGGGGTACCCTACAATGAGCAGTTCTTC | CATSGVPYNEQFF
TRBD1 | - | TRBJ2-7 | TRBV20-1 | TGCAGTGCTAGAGATCTGGGACAGGGCAAGTCCTACGAGCAGTACTTC | CSARDLGQGKSYEQYF
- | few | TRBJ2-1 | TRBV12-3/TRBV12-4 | TGTGCCAGCAGTTTCCTTAGCAATGAGCAGTTCTTC | CASSFLSNEQFF
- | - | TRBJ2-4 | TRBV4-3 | TGCGCCAGCAGCCAAGACCCGGGGTTGAGTTCTAAAAACATTCAGTACTTC | CASSQDPGLSSKNIQYF
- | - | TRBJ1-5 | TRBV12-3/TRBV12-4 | TGTGCCAGCAGCCCTGATAGGGCGGATCAGCCCCAGCATTTT | CASSPDRADQPQHF
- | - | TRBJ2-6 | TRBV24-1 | TGTGCTCCTAGCTTCTCTGGGGCCAACGTCCTGACTTTC | CAPSFSGANVLTF
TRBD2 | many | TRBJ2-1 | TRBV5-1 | TGCGCCAGCAGCTCGATGGCGGGGGGGCCCTACAATGAGCAGTTCTTC | CASSSMAGGPYNEQFF
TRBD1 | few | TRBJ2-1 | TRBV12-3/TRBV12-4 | TGTGCCAGCAGTCCCGGGACAGCTCACAATGAGCAGTTCTTC | CASSPGTAHNEQFF
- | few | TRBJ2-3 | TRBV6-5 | TGTGCCAGCAGTAAGCAGGGGGAGGGGACAGATACGCAGTATTTT | CASSKQGEGTDTQYF
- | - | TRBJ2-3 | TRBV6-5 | TGTGCCAGCAGTTACGGCTCAGATACGCAGTATTTT | CASSYGSDTQYF
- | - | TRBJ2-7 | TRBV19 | TGTGCCAGTACCCCCGGTGATGGCTACGAGCAGTACTTC | CASTPGDGYEQYF
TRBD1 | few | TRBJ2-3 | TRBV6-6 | TGTGCCAGCAGTTCCATTACAGGGGCAGATACGCAGTATTTT | CASSSITGADTQYF
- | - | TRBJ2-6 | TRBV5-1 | TGCGCCACCAAACCCGGGACCTCTGGGGCCAACGTCCTGACTTTC | CATKPGTSGANVLTF
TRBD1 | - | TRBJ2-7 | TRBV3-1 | TGTGCCAGCAGCCCCTCTGACAGGGTGAATTACGAGCAGTACTTC | CASSPSDRVNYEQYF
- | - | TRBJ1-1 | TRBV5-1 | TGCGCCAGCAAACAGGAGACGGAAGCTTTCTTT | CASKQETEAFF
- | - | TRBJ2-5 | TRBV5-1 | TGCGCCAGCAGAAGGTACGAAGAGACCCAGTACTTC | CASRRYEETQYF